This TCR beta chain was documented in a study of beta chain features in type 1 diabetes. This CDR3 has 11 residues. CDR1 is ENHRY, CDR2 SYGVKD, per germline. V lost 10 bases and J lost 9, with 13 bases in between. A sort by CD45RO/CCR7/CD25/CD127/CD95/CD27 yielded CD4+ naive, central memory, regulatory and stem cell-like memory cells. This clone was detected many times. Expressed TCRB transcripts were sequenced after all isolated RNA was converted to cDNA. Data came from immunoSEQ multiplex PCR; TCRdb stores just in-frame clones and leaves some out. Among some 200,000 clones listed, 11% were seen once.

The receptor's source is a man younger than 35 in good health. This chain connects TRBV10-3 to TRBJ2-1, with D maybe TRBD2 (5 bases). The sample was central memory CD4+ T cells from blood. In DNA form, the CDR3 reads TGTGCCACCCAACTAGGGTCTGAGCAGTTCTTC. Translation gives CATQLGSEQFF.